The table lists the clone carrying this TCR beta chain with a few counts. This record belongs to a study of T-cell memory formation after mild COVID-19. TCRdb analysed the 5' RACE reads with MiXCR anew, one entry per CDR3 protein. The data contain approximately 570,000 distinct CDR3 sequences, about a sixth of them seen just once; the ten biggest clones take up 12%. The CDR3 has 15 residues. This receptor was taken from an adult woman who had mild COVID-19 (a few samples of this study predate the infection). Cell type and time point are not known. V usage is TRBV21-1 and J usage is TRBJ2-4. TRBV21-1 is given as a pseudogene. The sequenced material came from PBMCs or a T cell subset sorted from them (not recorded which). The CDR3 protein is CASSGSHRAKNIQYF. The CDR3 DNA sequence: TGTGCCAGCAGCGGAAGTCACAGAGCCAAAAACATTCAGTACTTC.